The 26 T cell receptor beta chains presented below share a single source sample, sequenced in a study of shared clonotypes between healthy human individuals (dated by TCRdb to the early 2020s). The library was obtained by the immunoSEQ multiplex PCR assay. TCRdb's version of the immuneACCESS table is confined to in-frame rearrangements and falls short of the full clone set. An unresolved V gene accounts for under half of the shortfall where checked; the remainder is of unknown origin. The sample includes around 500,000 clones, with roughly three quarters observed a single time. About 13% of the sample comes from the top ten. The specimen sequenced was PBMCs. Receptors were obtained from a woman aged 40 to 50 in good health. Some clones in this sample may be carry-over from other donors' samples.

CDR3 DNA: TGCGCCAGCAGTGCCTTTGGCATGGGGGACACTGAAGCTTTCTTT. Residues: CASSAFGMGDTEAFF. The chain has TRBV10-2 and TRBJ1-1, with D tentatively TRBD1 (5 bases). Trimming removed 4 bases from V and 3 bases from J, with 15 bases in between. The germline gives CDR1 WSHSY, CDR2 SAAADI. The CDR3 is 15 residues long.

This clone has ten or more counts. The CDR3 coding sequence is TGTGCCAGCAGTGCCACCCCCGAGGGCCACAATGAGCAGTTCTTC. Translation gives CASSATPEGHNEQFF. The rearrangement joins TRBV6-4 to TRBJ2-1; possibly TRBD2 for D (5 bases). Germline V gives CDR1 MRHNA, CDR2 SNTAGT. This CDR3 has 15 residues. Trimming left V 4 bases short and J 5 bases short, with 15 bases between.

The CDR3 here is CASSLVVSGRAPLHF. The CDR3 coding sequence is TGTGCCAGCAGCTTAGTGGTCTCAGGGAGGGCACCCCTCCACTTT. This chain connects TRBV7-2 to TRBJ1-6; D is perhaps TRBD1 (5 bases). Trimming took off 1 base at V and 11 bases at J, with 15 bases between the two ends. The CDR3 is made up of 15 amino acids. Germline lookup yields CDR1 SGHTA and CDR2 FQGNSA.

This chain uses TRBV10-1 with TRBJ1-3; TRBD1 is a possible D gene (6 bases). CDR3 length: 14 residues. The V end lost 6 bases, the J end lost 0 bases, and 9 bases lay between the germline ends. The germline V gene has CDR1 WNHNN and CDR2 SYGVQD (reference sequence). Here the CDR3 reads CASRPDSSGNTIYF. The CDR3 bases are TGCGCCAGCAGGCCGGACAGCTCTGGAAACACCATATATTTT.

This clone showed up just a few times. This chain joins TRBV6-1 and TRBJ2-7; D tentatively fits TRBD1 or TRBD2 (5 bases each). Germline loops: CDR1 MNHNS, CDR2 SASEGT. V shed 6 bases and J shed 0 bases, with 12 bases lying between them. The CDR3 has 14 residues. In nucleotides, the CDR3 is TGTGCCAGCAGCGAGGGGCTCGGCTCCTACGAGCAGTACTTC. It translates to CASSEGLGSYEQYF.

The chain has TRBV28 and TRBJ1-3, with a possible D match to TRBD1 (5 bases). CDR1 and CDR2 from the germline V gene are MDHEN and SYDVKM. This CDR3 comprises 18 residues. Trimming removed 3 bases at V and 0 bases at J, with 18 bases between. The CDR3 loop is CASSFAFRQTASGNTIYF. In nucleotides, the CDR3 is TGTGCCAGCAGTTTTGCCTTCCGCCAGACAGCCTCTGGAAACACCATATATTTT.

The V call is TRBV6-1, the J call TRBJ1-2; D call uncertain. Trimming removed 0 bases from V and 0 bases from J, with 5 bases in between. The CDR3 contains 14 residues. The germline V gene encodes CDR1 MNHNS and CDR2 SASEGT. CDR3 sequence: CASSEAVANYGYTF. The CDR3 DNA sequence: TGTGCCAGCAGTGAAGCAGTGGCTAACTATGGCTACACCTTC.

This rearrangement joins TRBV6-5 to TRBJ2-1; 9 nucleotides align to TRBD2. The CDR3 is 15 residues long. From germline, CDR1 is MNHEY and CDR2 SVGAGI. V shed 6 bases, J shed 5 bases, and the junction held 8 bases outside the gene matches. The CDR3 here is CASSPGTSSNNEQFF. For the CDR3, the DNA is TGTGCCAGCAGCCCCGGGACTAGCTCGAACAATGAGCAGTTCTTC.

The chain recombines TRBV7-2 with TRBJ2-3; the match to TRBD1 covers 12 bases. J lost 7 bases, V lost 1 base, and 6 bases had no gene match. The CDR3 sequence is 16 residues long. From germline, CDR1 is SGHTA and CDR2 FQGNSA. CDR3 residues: CASSLGGQGAMNTQYF. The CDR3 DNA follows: TGTGCCAGCAGCTTAGGGGGACAGGGGGCGATGAATACGCAGTATTTT.

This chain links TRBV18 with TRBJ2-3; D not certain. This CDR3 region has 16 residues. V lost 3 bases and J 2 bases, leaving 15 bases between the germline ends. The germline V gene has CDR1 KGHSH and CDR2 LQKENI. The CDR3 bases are TGTGCCAGCTCACCTCAATTAAATCGAGTCACAGATACGCAGTATTTT. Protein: CASSPQLNRVTDTQYF.

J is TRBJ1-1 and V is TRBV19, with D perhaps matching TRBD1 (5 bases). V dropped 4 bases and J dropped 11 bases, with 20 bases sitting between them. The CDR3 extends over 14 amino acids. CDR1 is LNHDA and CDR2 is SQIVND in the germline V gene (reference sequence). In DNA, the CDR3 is TGTGCCAGTAGTACCCCGGACATCAATCTCCGGGCTTTCTTT. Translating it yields CASSTPDINLRAFF.

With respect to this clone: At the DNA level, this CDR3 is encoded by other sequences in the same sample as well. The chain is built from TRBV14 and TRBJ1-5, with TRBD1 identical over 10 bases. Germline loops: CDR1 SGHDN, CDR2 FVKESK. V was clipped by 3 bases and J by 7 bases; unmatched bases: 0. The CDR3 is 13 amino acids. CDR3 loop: CASSQGQGQPQHF. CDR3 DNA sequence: TGTGCCAGCAGCCAGGGACAGGGGCAGCCCCAGCATTTT.

The CDR3 region has the DNA TGTGCCAGCAGCTGGACTAGCGGGGATTACAATGAGCAGTTCTTC. Translated: CASSWTSGDYNEQFF. The rearrangement uses TRBV9 and TRBJ2-1; 12 positions agree with TRBD2. Trimming removed 4 bases from V and 4 bases from J; junction bases left unmatched: 3. Germline V gives CDR1 SGDLS, CDR2 YYNGEE. CDR3 length: 15 amino acids. Complete variable domain (other parts from reference TRBV9 and TRBJ2-1): DSGVTQTPKHLITATGQRVTLRCSPRSGDLSVYWYQQSLDQGLQFLIQYYNGEERAKGNILERFSAQQFPDLHSELNLSSLELGDSALYFCASSWTSGDYNEQFFGPGTRLTVL.

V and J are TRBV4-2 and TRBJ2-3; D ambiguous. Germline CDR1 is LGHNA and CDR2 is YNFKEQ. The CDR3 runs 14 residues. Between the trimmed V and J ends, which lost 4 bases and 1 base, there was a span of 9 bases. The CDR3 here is CASSLLGGTDTQYF. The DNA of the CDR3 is TGTGCCAGCAGCCTCCTTGGAGGCACAGATACGCAGTATTTT.

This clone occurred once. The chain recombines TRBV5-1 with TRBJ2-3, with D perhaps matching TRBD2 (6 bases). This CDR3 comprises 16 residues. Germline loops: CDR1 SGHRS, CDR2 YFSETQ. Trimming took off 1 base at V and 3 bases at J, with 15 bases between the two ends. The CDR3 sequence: CASSLRAGRRTDTQYF. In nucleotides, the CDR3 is TGCGCCAGCAGCTTGAGGGCGGGACGGAGGACAGATACGCAGTATTTT.

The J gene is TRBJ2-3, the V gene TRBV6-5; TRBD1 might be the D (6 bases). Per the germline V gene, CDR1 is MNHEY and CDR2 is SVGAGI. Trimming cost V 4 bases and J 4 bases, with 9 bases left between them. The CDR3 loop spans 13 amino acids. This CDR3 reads CASSSHRADTQYF. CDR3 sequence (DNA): TGTGCCAGCAGTTCCCACAGGGCAGATACGCAGTATTTT.

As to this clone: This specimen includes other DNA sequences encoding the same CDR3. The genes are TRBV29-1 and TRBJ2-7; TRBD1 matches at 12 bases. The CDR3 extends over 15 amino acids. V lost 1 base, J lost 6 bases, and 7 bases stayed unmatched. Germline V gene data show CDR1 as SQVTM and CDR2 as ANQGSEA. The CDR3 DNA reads TGCAGCGTTGAAGGGGACAGGGGGCACGTGGTCGAGCAGTACTTC. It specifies CSVEGDRGHVVEQYF.

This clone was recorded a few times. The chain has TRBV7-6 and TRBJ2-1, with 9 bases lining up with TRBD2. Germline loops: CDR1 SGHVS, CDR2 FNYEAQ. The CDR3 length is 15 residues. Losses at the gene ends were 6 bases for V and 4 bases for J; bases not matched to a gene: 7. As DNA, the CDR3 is TGTGCCAGCAGGCCGGGACTAGCTGGATACAATGAGCAGTTCTTC. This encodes CASRPGLAGYNEQFF.

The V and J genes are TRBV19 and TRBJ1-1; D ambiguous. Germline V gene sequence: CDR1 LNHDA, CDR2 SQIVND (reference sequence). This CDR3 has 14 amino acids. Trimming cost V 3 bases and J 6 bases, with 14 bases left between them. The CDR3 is CASSIPPQAPEAFF. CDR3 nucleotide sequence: TGTGCCAGTAGTATCCCCCCCCAGGCTCCTGAAGCTTTCTTT.

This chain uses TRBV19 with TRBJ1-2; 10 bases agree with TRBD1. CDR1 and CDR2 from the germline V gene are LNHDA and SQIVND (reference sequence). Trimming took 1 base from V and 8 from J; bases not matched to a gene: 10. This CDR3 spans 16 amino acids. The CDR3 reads CASSIGAGTGEFGYTF. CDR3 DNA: TGTGCCAGTAGTATAGGGGCCGGGACAGGGGAGTTCGGCTACACCTTC.

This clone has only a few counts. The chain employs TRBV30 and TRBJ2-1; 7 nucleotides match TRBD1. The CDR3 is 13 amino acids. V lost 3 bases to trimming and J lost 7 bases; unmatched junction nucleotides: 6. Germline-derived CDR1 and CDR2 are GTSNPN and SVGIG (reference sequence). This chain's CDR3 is CAWSGSGQNEQFF. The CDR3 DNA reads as TGTGCCTGGAGCGGATCGGGACAGAATGAGCAGTTCTTC. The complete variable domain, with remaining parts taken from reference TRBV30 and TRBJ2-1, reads SQTIHQWPATLVQPVGSPLSLECTVEGTSNPNLYWYRQAAGRGLQLLFYSVGIGQISSEVPQNLSASRPQDRQFILSSKKLLLSDSGFYLCAWSGSGQNEQFFGPGTRLTVL.

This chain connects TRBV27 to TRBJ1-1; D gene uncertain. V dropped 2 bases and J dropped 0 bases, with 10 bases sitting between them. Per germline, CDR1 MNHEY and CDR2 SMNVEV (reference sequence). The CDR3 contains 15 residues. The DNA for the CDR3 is TGTGCCAGCAGTTTAAAGGACGGACTGAACACTGAAGCTTTCTTT. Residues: CASSLKDGLNTEAFF.

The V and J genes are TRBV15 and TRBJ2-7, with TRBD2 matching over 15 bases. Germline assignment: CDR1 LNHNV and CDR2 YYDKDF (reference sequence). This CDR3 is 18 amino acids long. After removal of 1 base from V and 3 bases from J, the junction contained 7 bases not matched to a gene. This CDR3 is CATSRAGLAGGKYYEQYF. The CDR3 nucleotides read TGTGCCACCAGCAGAGCGGGACTAGCGGGAGGAAAGTACTACGAGCAGTACTTC. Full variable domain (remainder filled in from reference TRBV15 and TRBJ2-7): DAMVIQNPRYQVTQFGKPVTLSCSQTLNHNVMYWYQQKSSQAPKLLFHYYDKDFNNEADTPDNFQSRRPNTSFCFLDIRSPGLGDTAMYLCATSRAGLAGGKYYEQYFGPGTRLTVT.

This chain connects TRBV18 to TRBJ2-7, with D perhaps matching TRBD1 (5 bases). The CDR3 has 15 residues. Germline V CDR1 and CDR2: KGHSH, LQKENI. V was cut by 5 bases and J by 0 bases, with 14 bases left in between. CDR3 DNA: TGTGCCAGCTCATCCAACCCCCAGGGCTCCTACGAGCAGTACTTC. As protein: CASSSNPQGSYEQYF.

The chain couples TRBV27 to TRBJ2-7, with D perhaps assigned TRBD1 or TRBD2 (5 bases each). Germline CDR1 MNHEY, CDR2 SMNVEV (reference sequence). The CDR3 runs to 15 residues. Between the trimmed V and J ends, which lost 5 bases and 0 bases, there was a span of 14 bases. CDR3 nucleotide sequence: TGTGCCAGCAGTGGGGGACGTCCGAGCTCCTACGAGCAGTACTTC. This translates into CASSGGRPSSYEQYF.

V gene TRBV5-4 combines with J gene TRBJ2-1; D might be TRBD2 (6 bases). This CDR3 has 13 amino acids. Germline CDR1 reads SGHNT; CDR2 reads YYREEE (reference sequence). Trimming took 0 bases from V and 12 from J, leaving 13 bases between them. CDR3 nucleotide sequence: TGTGCCAGCAGCTTGGGGGGGGAGAGGGCGCAGTTCTTC. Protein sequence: CASSLGGERAQFF. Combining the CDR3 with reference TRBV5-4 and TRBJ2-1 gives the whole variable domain ETGVTQSPTHLIKTRGQQVTLRCSSQSGHNTVSWYQQALGQGPQFIFQYYREEENGRGNFPPRFSGLQFPNYSSELNVNALELDDSALYLCASSLGGERAQFFGPGTRLTVL.